Following are 17 T cell receptor beta chains from one sample sequenced in a study of T cell responses to AZD1222 COVID-19 vaccine. The assay was immunoSEQ multiplex PCR, and TCRdb's table has in-frame clones only and misses some. Of 90,000 to 150,000 clones in the sample, about nine tenths were seen once. Sample: peripheral blood, taken 28 days after the second AZD1222 dose. These receptors were taken from an adult who received the AZD1222 COVID-19 vaccine.

This sequence joins TRBV4-1 and TRBJ2-6; D uncertain. Germline V gene sequence: CDR1 MGHRA, CDR2 YSYEKL. With 4 bases removed from V and 4 bases from J, the gap between germline ends came to 17 bases. This CDR3 has 17 residues. CDR3 in amino acids: CASSRNQNGLGANVLTF. CDR3 nucleotides: TGCGCCAGCAGCCGAAACCAGAACGGTCTCGGGGCCAACGTCCTGACTTTC.

This chain connects TRBV2 to TRBJ1-2; 9 positions match TRBD1. V lost 6 bases to trimming and J lost 8 bases; unmatched junction nucleotides: 4. The germline V gene encodes CDR1 SNHLY and CDR2 FYNNEI. This CDR3 region has 12 residues. The DNA for the CDR3 is TGTGCCAGCAGCTCGGACAGGGGAGGCTACACCTTC. Protein: CASSSDRGGYTF.

The chain couples TRBV20-1 to TRBJ2-2; D remains unclear. Germline values: CDR1 DFQATT, CDR2 SNEGSKA (reference sequence). This CDR3 comprises 11 residues. DNA for the CDR3: TGCGTCCAGGCGAACACCGGGGAGCTGTTTTTT. As protein: CVQANTGELFF.

V and J are TRBV6-5 and TRBJ1-3, with D possibly being TRBD1 (5 bases). The CDR3 length is 15 residues. CDR1 MNHEY and CDR2 SVGAGI come from the germline V gene. Trimming shortened V by 7 bases and J by 7 bases, and 20 bases separated the two germline ends. The CDR3, as DNA: TGTGCCAGCATCCCGTCGGGGGGTTTAGTGAACACCATATATTTT. Translation gives CASIPSGGLVNTIYF.

The chain uses TRBV28 and TRBJ1-1; D may be TRBD1 (5 bases). The V gene's germline CDR1 is MDHEN and CDR2 SYDVKM. This CDR3 comprises 15 residues. V lost 4 bases to trimming and J lost 1 base, with 13 bases between them. As DNA, the CDR3 is TGTGCCAGCAGTTCATCCGGGGGAGGGAACACTGAAGCTTTCTTT. It specifies CASSSSGGGNTEAFF.

The chain uses TRBV10-1 and TRBJ1-5; D remains unclear. The length of the CDR3 is 15 residues. Germline CDR1 is WNHNN and CDR2 is SYGVQD (reference sequence). Trimming shortened V by 7 bases and J by 4 bases, and 17 bases separated the two germline ends. The CDR3 spells CASTPGGSINQPQHF. CDR3 in DNA: TGCGCCAGCACCCCTGGTGGCAGCATAAATCAGCCCCAGCATTTT.

The rearrangement uses TRBV5-5 and TRBJ1-5; D remains unclear. Trimming removed 0 bases at V and 8 bases at J, with 15 bases between. Per the germline V gene, CDR1 is SGHKS and CDR2 is YYEKEE (reference sequence). The CDR3 covers 15 residues. DNA for the CDR3: TGTGCCAGCAGCTTGGTAGCTGGGCGAGTGGAGCCCCAGCATTTT. As protein: CASSLVAGRVEPQHF.

The rearrangement uses TRBV6-5 and TRBJ1-2, with D unresolved. CDR1 MNHEY and CDR2 SVGAGI come from the germline V gene. V was cut by 0 bases and J by 5 bases, with 13 bases left in between. There are 15 residues in the CDR3. CDR3 amino acids: CASSYSRTEPYGYTF. CDR3 DNA: TGTGCCAGCAGTTACTCCCGGACGGAGCCTTATGGCTACACCTTC.

This clone was observed a few times. The V call is TRBV18, the J call TRBJ2-3; D is uncertain. The CDR3 loop spans 12 amino acids. Germline V CDR1 and CDR2: KGHSH, LQKENI. The V gene lost 4 bases and the J gene lost 2 bases, with 4 bases spanning the gap. CDR3 nucleotide sequence: TGTGCCAGCTCACGAAACACAGATACGCAGTATTTT. Its translation: CASSRNTDTQYF.

This chain uses TRBV5-8 with TRBJ2-7; D is unresolved. The CDR3 is made up of 13 amino acids. Germline V CDR1 and CDR2: SGHTS, YDEGEE. The germline V and J ends were trimmed by 3 bases and 1 base, with 8 bases remaining between them. CDR3 protein: CASSYRSSYEQYF. The CDR3 DNA reads as TGTGCCAGCAGCTACCGATCGTCCTACGAGCAGTACTTC.

The chain uses TRBV14 and TRBJ1-6; no firm D call. The V end was cut by 0 bases, the J end by 7 bases, with 10 bases between. Germline loops: CDR1 SGHDN, CDR2 FVKESK. The CDR3 runs 15 residues. CDR3 nucleotide sequence: TGTGCCAGCAGCCAAGAAAGAGGCGCAAATTCACCCCTCCACTTT. Its translation is CASSQERGANSPLHF.

This rearrangement joins TRBV6-6 to TRBJ2-2; unclear D gene. The CDR3 sequence is 16 residues long. With 0 bases removed from V and 5 bases from J, the gap between germline ends came to 13 bases. Germline values: CDR1 MNHNY, CDR2 SVGAGI (reference sequence). CDR3 sequence (DNA): TGTGCCAGCAGTTACTCGATGCGTGGGGAAACCGGGGAGCTGTTTTTT. Encoded protein: CASSYSMRGETGELFF.

The chain is built from TRBV6-5 and TRBJ1-2; a possible D gene is TRBD1 (6 bases). The CDR3 covers 13 residues. The germline V gene has CDR1 MNHEY and CDR2 SVGAGI. Deletions cut 4 bases from V and 2 bases from J, with 8 bases between. CDR3 nucleotides: TGTGCCAGCAGTTTGGACAGAAACTATGGCTACACCTTC. Amino acids: CASSLDRNYGYTF.

This rearrangement joins TRBV6-2 or TRBV6-3 to TRBJ1-4; 7 bases line up with TRBD1. Germline CDR1 is MNHEY and CDR2 is SVGEGT. V shed 6 bases, J shed 6 bases, and the junction held 4 bases outside the gene matches. The CDR3 consists of 13 residues. CDR3 coding DNA: TGTGCCAGCAGCCGACAGGGATATGAAAAACTGTTTTTT. This codes for CASSRQGYEKLFF.

This chain joins TRBV19 and TRBJ1-5, with a weak D call TRBD1 (5 bases). The CDR3 runs to 16 residues. Germline V gives CDR1 LNHDA, CDR2 SQIVND (reference sequence). Trimming cost V 3 bases and J 3 bases, with 15 bases left between them. CDR3: CASSMGVGRDNQPQHF. In DNA form, the CDR3 reads TGTGCCAGTAGTATGGGGGTCGGGAGGGACAATCAGCCCCAGCATTTT.

This rearrangement joins TRBV4-1 to TRBJ1-1; D gene uncertain. The CDR3 has 16 residues. The V gene lost 0 bases and the J gene lost 5 bases, with 16 bases spanning the gap. Germline-derived CDR1 and CDR2 are MGHRA and YSYEKL. This chain's CDR3 is CASSQDGNRGWTEAFF. CDR3 nucleotide sequence: TGCGCCAGCAGCCAAGATGGTAACAGAGGATGGACTGAAGCTTTCTTT.

This chain connects TRBV28 to TRBJ1-2; TRBD1 matches 8 bases. With V trimmed by 7 bases and J by 0 bases, 7 bases remained unmatched. The germline CDR1 and CDR2 sequences are MDHEN and SYDVKM. This CDR3 is 15 amino acids long. CDR3 in amino acids: CASTSTGAPNYGYTF. As DNA, the CDR3 is TGTGCCAGCACCTCGACAGGGGCCCCTAACTATGGCTACACCTTC.